The 8 T cell receptor beta chains in this list originate from one sample, sequenced in a study of CD8 T cells in Susac syndrome. After extraction with the RNeasy kit, 0.5 to 1 ug of the RNA was reverse transcribed using random hexamers. TCRdb analysed the immunoSEQ multiplex PCR reads with MiXCR anew, one entry per CDR3 protein. The sample has about 77,000 distinct CDR3 sequences; approximately 94% are singletons. Sequenced sample: CD4+ T cells from PBMCs. Receptor source: a human donor with Susac syndrome.

The chain combines TRBV7-2 with TRBJ1-2, with D perhaps matching TRBD1 (5 bases). Deletions cut 1 base from V and 8 bases from J, with 20 bases between. The CDR3 covers 16 residues. Germline assignment: CDR1 SGHTA and CDR2 FQGNSA. The CDR3 loop reads CASSLGSGDQGGGYTF. The DNA for the CDR3 is TGTGCCAGCAGCTTAGGGTCCGGGGACCAAGGTGGGGGCTACACCTTC.

The CDR3 coding sequence is TGTGCCAGCAGTACAGGACTAGCGGGACGGAAGGAGCAGTACTTC. This encodes CASSTGLAGRKEQYF. V usage is TRBV28 and J usage is TRBJ2-7, with 12 bases matching TRBD2. The germline CDR1 and CDR2 sequences are MDHEN and SYDVKM. CDR3 length: 15 amino acids. J lost 7 bases, V lost 5 bases, and 9 bases had no gene match.

This sequence joins TRBV2 and TRBJ2-4; 7 bases map to TRBD2. Trimming removed 4 bases from V and 1 base from J; junction bases left unmatched: 4. There are 15 residues in the CDR3. The germline gives CDR1 SNHLY, CDR2 FYNNEI. This chain's CDR3 is CASSGGGSAKNIQYF. CDR3 DNA sequence: TGTGCCAGCAGTGGCGGCGGGAGCGCCAAAAACATTCAGTACTTC.

The chain recombines TRBV15 with TRBJ2-7; D not certain. Looked up from germline, CDR1 is LNHNV and CDR2 is YYDKDF (reference sequence). The CDR3 is 18 residues long. Trimming left V 2 bases short and J 0 bases short, with 20 bases between. In DNA form, the CDR3 reads TGTGCCACCAGCAGATCCCTGACCCCTACTCTCATCTCCTACGAGCAGTACTTC. This translates into CATSRSLTPTLISYEQYF.

The genes are TRBV5-4 and TRBJ2-3; D is perhaps TRBD1 (6 bases). Germline CDR1 SGHNT, CDR2 YYREEE (reference sequence). CDR3 length: 15 residues. The germline V and J ends were trimmed by 1 base and 3 bases, with 12 bases remaining between them. The CDR3 coding sequence is TGTGCCAGCAGCTTGACGTCACAGGGTACAGATACGCAGTATTTT. Protein product: CASSLTSQGTDTQYF.

The gene calls are TRBV20-1 and TRBJ2-1; 10 positions match TRBD2. Trimming removed 5 bases from V and 2 bases from J; junction bases left unmatched: 6. Germline loops: CDR1 DFQATT, CDR2 SNEGSKA (reference sequence). The CDR3 contains 15 residues. The CDR3 loop is CSAESLAGAYNEQFF. CDR3 DNA: TGCAGTGCTGAGAGTCTAGCGGGGGCCTACAATGAGCAGTTCTTC.

In this sample, this clonotype turned up a few times. The chain is built from TRBV7-2 and TRBJ2-2, with a possible D match to TRBD1 (5 bases). This CDR3 is 14 amino acids long. Germline values: CDR1 SGHTA, CDR2 FQGNSA. Between the trimmed V and J ends, which lost 5 bases and 1 base, there was a span of 8 bases. The CDR3 nucleotides are TGTGCCAGCAGCCCTGGACAGAACACCGGGGAGCTGTTTTTT. Encoded protein: CASSPGQNTGELFF. The complete variable domain, with remaining parts taken from reference TRBV7-2 and TRBJ2-2, reads GAGVSQSPSNKVTEKGKDVELRCDPISGHTALYWYRQSLGQGLEFLIYFQGNSAPDKSGLPSDRFSAERTGGSVSTLTIQRTQQEDSAVYLCASSPGQNTGELFFGEGSRLTVL.

The chain links TRBV2 to TRBJ1-2, with D tentatively TRBD1 (5 bases). Germline loops: CDR1 SNHLY, CDR2 FYNNEI. The CDR3 is 12 residues long. V was pared by 5 bases and J by 9 bases, with 13 bases between. CDR3 DNA: TGTGCCAGCAGTTCCGAAGGGGCAAGCTACACCTTC. This translates into CASSSEGASYTF.